This T cell receptor beta chain came from a study of shared clonotypes between healthy human individuals. Overall study results and limits: A handful of donors had 5% to 6.5% of their naive CD4 clonotypes in common.

Only Caucasian adults living in Nashville, Tennessee made up the donor group. Sequencing used immunoSEQ multiplex PCR; TCRdb keeps in-frame clones, though not all of them. Among roughly 220,000 clones listed, 50% to 80% were seen once. Notes on this clone: The antigen remains undetermined.

The CDR3 length is 13 residues. Trimming pared 8 bases from V and 4 bases from J, leaving 13 bases between. Germline V gene lookup returns CDR1 LNHDA and CDR2 SQIVND (reference sequence). This clonotype was sampled from a man aged 25 to 40 in good health. The sequenced material came from memory CD4+ T cells sorted from blood. This sample's subset: CD45RA-negative fraction. This chain connects TRBV19 to TRBJ2-3, with a weak D call TRBD2 (5 bases). The CDR3 loop is CASAPARADTQYF. The CDR3 DNA follows: TGTGCCAGTGCCCCGGCGCGGGCAGATACGCAGTATTTT. Looking up the rest from reference TRBV19 and TRBJ2-3 gives the full variable domain: DGGITQSPKYLFRKEGQNVTLSCEQNLNHDAMYWYRQDPGQGLRLIYYSQIVNDFQKGDIAEGYSVSREKKESFPLTVTSAQKNPTAFYLCASAPARADTQYFGPGTRLTVL.